These T cell receptor beta chains were read from a single sample in a study of identical twins. TCRdb processed the 5' RACE reads anew with MiXCR; each CDR3 protein has one entry. The sample includes 150,000 or so distinct CDR3 sequences, around 3.4% of them seen just once. Sequencing input: memory T cells sorted from blood. The receptors here all came from a man aged 18 to 30 in good health. Each CDR3 is given with its conserved first and last residue. A D gene is named only where the DNA matches it firmly. Clone size is not always given. Where it is, it says once, few, many or a class for expanded clones.

TRBJ2-1,TRBV20-1,.,many,CSARAQAYNEQFF,TGCAGTGCTCGGGCTCAGGCGTACAATGAGCAGTTCTTC
TRBJ2-3,TRBV2,.,few,CASSEARDRALDTQYF,TGTGCCAGCAGTGAAGCCCGGGATAGGGCGCTAGATACGCAGTATTTT
TRBJ2-3,TRBV20-1,TRBD2,many,CSARAGTSGSQGAQYF,TGCAGTGCTAGAGCAGGGACTAGCGGGTCGCAGGGTGCGCAGTATTTT
TRBJ1-1,TRBV12-3/TRBV12-4,.,many,CASTSPWTEAFF,TGTGCCAGCACCTCCCCCTGGACTGAAGCTTTCTTT
TRBJ2-1,TRBV15,.,many,CATSRWLGRGTTGESRFLGQFF,TGTGCCACCAGCAGATGGTTGGGGCGGGGCACCACTGGTGAAAGTCGGTTTTTAGGGCAGTTCTTC
TRBJ1-2,TRBV5-8,.,many,CASSLASVRGMGYGYTF,TGTGCCAGCAGCTTGGCGAGCGTCAGGGGCATGGGCTATGGCTACACCTTC
TRBJ2-7,TRBV28,.,.,CAIFPRGRTYEQYF,TGTGCCATTTTCCCCCGGGGCAGGACCTACGAGCAGTACTTC
TRBJ2-1,TRBV29-1,.,many,CSVGPGPNEQFF,TGCAGCGTTGGTCCAGGCCCCAATGAGCAGTTCTTC
TRBJ1-5,TRBV20-1,.,few,CSASGRNQPQHF,TGCAGTGCTAGCGGGCGCAATCAGCCCCAGCATTTT
TRBJ1-5,TRBV11-2,.,many,CASSPSGGGNQPQHF,TGTGCCAGCAGCCCCTCCGGGGGAGGCAATCAGCCCCAGCATTTT
TRBJ2-2,TRBV20-1,.,many,CSASSRRAYSGELFF,TGCAGTGCTAGTAGTCGGCGGGCCTACTCCGGGGAGCTGTTTTTT
TRBJ2-2,TRBV30,TRBD1,many,CAWSGQGWTGELFF,TGTGCCTGGAGTGGACAGGGTTGGACCGGGGAGCTGTTTTTT
TRBJ2-3,TRBV4-2,.,many,CASSQESRPRTDTQYF,TGTGCCAGCAGCCAAGAGTCCCGACCACGGACAGATACGCAGTATTTT
TRBJ2-1,TRBV6-1,.,many,CASTSYNEQFF,TGTGCCAGCACCTCCTACAATGAGCAGTTCTTC
TRBJ2-1,TRBV6-4,TRBD2,many,CASYYEREDSYNEQFF,TGTGCCAGTTACTACGAGCGGGAGGACTCCTACAATGAGCAGTTCTTC
TRBJ2-7,TRBV2,TRBD1,many,CASSGGQGLYEQYF,TGTGCCAGCAGCGGGGGACAGGGTTTATACGAGCAGTACTTC
TRBJ2-3,TRBV6-1,TRBD1,few,CASSDRTGTDTQYF,TGTGCCAGCAGCGATAGGACAGGGACAGATACGCAGTATTTT
TRBJ2-7,TRBV7-8,TRBD1,.,CASSVGQTYEQYF,TGTGCCAGCAGCGTGGGACAGACCTACGAGCAGTACTTC
TRBJ1-5,TRBV4-3,.,many,CASSQEERQPQHF,TGCGCCAGCAGCCAAGAGGAGCGCCAGCCCCAGCATTTT
TRBJ1-3,TRBV11-2,TRBD1,many,CASSWTGGNTIYF,TGTGCCAGCTCTTGGACAGGGGGAAACACCATATATTTT
TRBJ1-1,TRBV30,.,many,CAWRLGNTEAFF,TGTGCCTGGAGACTCGGGAACACTGAAGCTTTCTTT
TRBJ2-1,TRBV7-2,.,.,CASSLSGREFF,TGTGCCAGCAGCTTATCGGGGCGAGAGTTCTTC
TRBJ2-7,TRBV4-3,TRBD2,many,CASSQGVGRGLEQYF,TGCGCCAGCAGCCAAGGGGTTGGGAGGGGACTCGAGCAGTACTTC
TRBJ1-1,TRBV7-9,TRBD1,.,CASSAGQENRITEAFF,TGTGCCAGCAGCGCGGGACAGGAGAATCGGATCACTGAAGCTTTCTTT
TRBJ2-3,TRBV11-2,.,many,CASSLSGTPRTSTDTQYF,TGTGCCAGCAGCTTATCCGGGACTCCTCGAACTAGCACAGATACGCAGTATTTT
TRBJ1-6,TRBV4-2,.,many,CASSSLGDSPLHF,TGTGCCAGCAGCTCCCTTGGGGATTCACCCCTCCACTTT
TRBJ1-2,TRBV7-2,.,many,CASSPTWHSANYGYTF,TGTGCCAGCAGCCCAACGTGGCATTCAGCTAACTATGGCTACACCTTC
TRBJ2-2,TRBV7-6,.,many,CASSLEFRGRGTGELFF,TGTGCCAGCAGCCTAGAGTTCCGGGGGCGCGGCACCGGGGAGCTGTTTTTT
TRBJ2-1,TRBV18,.,many,CASQQDSPSNEQFF,TGTGCCAGCCAACAGGACTCCCCAAGCAATGAGCAGTTCTTC
TRBJ2-3,TRBV21-1,.,many,CASSGTACSTDTQYF,TGTGCCAGCAGCGGTACAGCGTGTAGCACAGATACGCAGTATTTT
TRBJ2-6,TRBV24-1,TRBD1,many,CATSDPGGSGANVLTF,TGTGCCACCAGTGACCCAGGGGGTTCTGGGGCCAACGTCCTGACTTTC
TRBJ2-1,TRBV27,.,many,CASRAGNDNEQFF,TGTGCCAGCAGGGCGGGGAACGACAATGAGCAGTTCTTC
TRBJ1-1,TRBV6-2/TRBV6-3,.,many,CASRQPMNTEAFF,TGTGCCAGCAGACAACCTATGAACACTGAAGCTTTCTTT
TRBJ2-1,TRBV2,TRBD1,many,CASTLSRDRGIDEQFF,TGTGCCAGCACCCTCAGCCGGGACAGGGGAATAGATGAGCAGTTCTTC
TRBJ2-3,TRBV6-2/TRBV6-3,.,.,CASSYREADTQYF,TGTGCCAGCAGTTACCGAGAAGCAGATACGCAGTATTTT
TRBJ1-5,TRBV5-5,.,many,CASSEGVGGSPQHF,TGTGCCAGCAGCGAGGGGGTCGGGGGCAGCCCCCAGCATTTT
TRBJ2-2,TRBV7-3,TRBD2,many,CASSLSAGTSGKVGELFF,TGTGCCAGCAGCTTAAGCGCCGGGACTAGCGGGAAGGTCGGGGAGCTGTTTTTT
TRBJ1-5,TRBV12-3/TRBV12-4,TRBD1,many,CASSLTGALQPQHF,TGTGCCAGCAGTTTAACAGGGGCCCTTCAGCCCCAGCATTTT
TRBJ2-3,TRBV5-6,TRBD1,many,CASSGQGTDTQYF,TGTGCCAGCAGCGGACAGGGGACAGATACGCAGTATTTT
TRBJ2-1,TRBV12-3/TRBV12-4,.,few,CASSPGRTGFF,TGTGCCAGCAGTCCGGGACGTACTGGGTTCTTC
TRBJ2-2,TRBV4-2,.,many,CASSQLASAGELFF,TGTGCCAGCAGCCAATTGGCTAGCGCCGGGGAGCTGTTTTTT
TRBJ1-6,TRBV2,TRBD1,many,CASTADRGNSPLHF,TGTGCCAGCACCGCGGACAGGGGTAATTCACCCCTCCACTTT
TRBJ1-1,TRBV6-1,TRBD1,many,CASRRGDRAVRAFF,TGTGCCAGCAGGAGGGGGGACAGGGCTGTCCGAGCTTTCTTT
TRBJ2-7,TRBV5-6,.,many,CASSRWDEQYF,TGTGCCAGCAGCCGTTGGGACGAGCAGTACTTC
TRBJ2-7,TRBV6-1,.,many,CASSPVQGMQYF,TGTGCCAGCAGCCCTGTTCAAGGCATGCAGTACTTC
TRBJ2-1,TRBV29-1,.,many,CSHAHNEQFF,TGCAGCCATGCCCACAATGAGCAGTTCTTC
TRBJ1-2,TRBV7-2,TRBD1,many,CASSSDRAAGYTF,TGTGCCAGCAGCTCCGACAGGGCTGCCGGCTACACCTTC
TRBJ2-1,TRBV14,.,many,CASSPFDGYRQFF,TGTGCCAGCAGCCCATTCGACGGTTACAGGCAGTTCTTC
TRBJ1-1,TRBV20-1,.,many,CSASNTLNTEAFF,TGCAGTGCTAGTAATACTCTGAACACTGAAGCTTTCTTT